The entry below describes one T cell receptor beta chain. In the authors' workflow: By means of reference gene primer amplification, nucleated cell counts were estimated. Measured with immunoSEQ multiplex PCR; TCRdb has only the in-frame clones, and not every one. From that table come the V and J calls and clone size; the DNA was used to work out D and trimming. The sample comprises 200,000 to 300,000 clones, around nine tenths of which are singletons, and about 5.2% rests with the top ten. The sample is drawn from a study of blood T cell repertoires in COVID-19. Enrollment of patients from Seattle took place during active infection, with longitudinal follow-up. Germline CDR1 reads MNHEY; CDR2 reads SVGAGI. CDR3 size: 14 residues. Trimming took off 10 bases at V and 2 bases at J, with 12 bases between the two ends.

The receptor's source is a woman aged 55-69 years with COVID-19, enrolled during active disease. This chain links TRBV6-5 with TRBJ2-6; D may be TRBD1 (5 bases). The sample comprised peripheral blood. The CDR3 nucleotides read TGTGCCACACGAAGGGGCCCTGGGGCCAACGTCCTGACTTTC. This sequence encodes CATRRGPGANVLTF.